The 4 T cell receptor beta chains given below trace back to one sample, sequenced in a study of CD8 T cells in Susac syndrome. The RNA, roughly 0.45 to 1 ug, was put through reverse transcription using random hexamers. TCRdb reprocessed the immunoSEQ multiplex PCR reads via MiXCR and lists one record per CDR3 protein. The repertoire includes more than 200,000 distinct CDR3 sequences, about 94% of them detected once, and under 0.2% sits in the top ten. The specimen sequenced was CD4+ T cells from PBMCs. The origin of the receptors is a human donor with Susac syndrome.

The chain has TRBV6-6 and TRBJ1-1; D is ambiguous. Germline V gives CDR1 MNHNY, CDR2 SVGAGI (reference sequence). The ends were cut back, 7 bases at V and 0 bases at J, with 9 bases in the middle. The CDR3 totals 13 residues. CDR3 residues: CASMFSLNTEAFF. The CDR3 DNA is TGTGCCAGCATGTTCAGCTTGAACACTGAAGCTTTCTTT.

The V and J genes are TRBV28 and TRBJ2-2; 12 nucleotides align to TRBD1. The CDR3 spans 17 residues. CDR1 MDHEN and CDR2 SYDVKM come from the germline V gene. V lost 4 bases to trimming and J lost 6 bases; unmatched junction nucleotides: 9. The CDR3 is CASSSGTGGSLPGELFF. For the CDR3, the DNA is TGTGCCAGCAGTTCCGGGACAGGGGGCTCTCTGCCCGGGGAGCTGTTTTTT.

The sample holds one count of this clonotype. The chain joins TRBV19 to TRBJ2-7, with a tentative D call TRBD2 (6 bases). Between the trimmed V and J ends, which lost 5 bases and 3 bases, there was a span of 17 bases. CDR1 and CDR2 from the germline V gene are LNHDA and SQIVND (reference sequence). This CDR3 has 15 amino acids. CDR3 in DNA: TGTGCCAGTAGTCCCTCCGGGGGACGGGACTACGAGCAGTACTTC. Protein product: CASSPSGGRDYEQYF.

Remarks on this clonotype: This likely comes from a read error, as the CDR3 has no conserved phenylalanine or tryptophan at its end. The gene calls are TRBV7-8 and TRBJ2-5; D is undetermined. In germline, CDR1 is SGHVS, CDR2 FQNEAQ. V dropped 5 bases and J dropped 1 base, with 14 bases sitting between them. There are 15 residues in the CDR3. The CDR3 bases are TGTGCCAGCAGCACACTGAGGATCCCCCAAGAGACCCAGTACCTC. Encoded protein: CASSTLRIPQETQYL.